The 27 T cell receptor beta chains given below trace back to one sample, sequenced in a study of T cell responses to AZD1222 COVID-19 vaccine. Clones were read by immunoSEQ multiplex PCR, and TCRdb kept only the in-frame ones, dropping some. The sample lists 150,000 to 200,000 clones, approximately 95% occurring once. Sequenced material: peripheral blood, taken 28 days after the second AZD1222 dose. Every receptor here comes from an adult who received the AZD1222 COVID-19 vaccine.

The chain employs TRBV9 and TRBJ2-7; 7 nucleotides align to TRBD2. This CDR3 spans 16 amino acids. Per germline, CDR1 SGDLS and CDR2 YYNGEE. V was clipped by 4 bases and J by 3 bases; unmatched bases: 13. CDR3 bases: TGTGCCAGCAGCCCCGCTTCGCGGGGGATCAACTACGAGCAGTACTTC. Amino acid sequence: CASSPASRGINYEQYF.

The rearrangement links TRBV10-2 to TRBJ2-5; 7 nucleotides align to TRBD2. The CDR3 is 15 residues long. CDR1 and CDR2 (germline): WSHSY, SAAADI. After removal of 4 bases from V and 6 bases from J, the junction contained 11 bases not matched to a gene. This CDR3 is CASSAPREGRQTQYF. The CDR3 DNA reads TGCGCCAGCAGTGCCCCGAGGGAGGGGAGGCAGACCCAGTACTTC.

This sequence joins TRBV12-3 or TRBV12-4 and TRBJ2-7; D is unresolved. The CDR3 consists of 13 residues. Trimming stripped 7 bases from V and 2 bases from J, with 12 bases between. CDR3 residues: CASKGNDPYEQYF. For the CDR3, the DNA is TGTGCCAGCAAAGGAAATGATCCCTACGAGCAGTACTTC.

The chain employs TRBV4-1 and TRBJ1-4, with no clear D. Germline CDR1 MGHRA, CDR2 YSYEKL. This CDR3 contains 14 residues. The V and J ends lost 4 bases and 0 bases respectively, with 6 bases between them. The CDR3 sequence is CASSRGATNEKLFF. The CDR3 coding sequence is TGCGCCAGCAGCCGCGGTGCAACTAATGAAAAACTGTTTTTT.

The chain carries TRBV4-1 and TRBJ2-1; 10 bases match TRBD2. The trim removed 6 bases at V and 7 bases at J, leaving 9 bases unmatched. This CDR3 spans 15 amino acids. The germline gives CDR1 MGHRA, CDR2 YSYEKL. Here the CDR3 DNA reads TGCGCCAGCAGAGTAGCGGGGGGCCCCCTAAATGAGCAGTTCTTC. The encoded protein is CASRVAGGPLNEQFF.

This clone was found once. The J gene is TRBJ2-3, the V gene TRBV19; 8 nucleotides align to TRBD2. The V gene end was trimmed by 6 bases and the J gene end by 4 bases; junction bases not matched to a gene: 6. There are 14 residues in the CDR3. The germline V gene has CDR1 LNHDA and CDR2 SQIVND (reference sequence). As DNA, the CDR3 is TGTGCCAGTAGCAGCGGGGGAGGCGCAGATACGCAGTATTTT. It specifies CASSSGGGADTQYF.

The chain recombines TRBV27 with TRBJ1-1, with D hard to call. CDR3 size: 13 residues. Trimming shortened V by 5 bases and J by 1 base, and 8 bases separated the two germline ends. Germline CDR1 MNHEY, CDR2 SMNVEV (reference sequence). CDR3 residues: CASSTIGNTEAFF. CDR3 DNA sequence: TGTGCCAGCAGTACCATTGGGAACACTGAAGCTTTCTTT.

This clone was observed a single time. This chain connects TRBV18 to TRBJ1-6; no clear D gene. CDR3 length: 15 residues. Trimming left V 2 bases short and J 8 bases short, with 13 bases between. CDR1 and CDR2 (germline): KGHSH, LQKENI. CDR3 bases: TGTGCCAGCTCACCAGTGGCGGCCATCGATTCACCCCTCCACTTT. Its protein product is CASSPVAAIDSPLHF.

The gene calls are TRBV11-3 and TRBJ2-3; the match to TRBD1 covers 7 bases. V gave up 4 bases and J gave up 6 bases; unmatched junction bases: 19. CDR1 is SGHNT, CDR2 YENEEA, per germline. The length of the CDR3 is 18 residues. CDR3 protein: CASSSRQLGTVYSDTQYF. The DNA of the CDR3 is TGTGCCAGCAGCTCCCGACAGCTCGGGACAGTATATTCCGATACGCAGTATTTT.

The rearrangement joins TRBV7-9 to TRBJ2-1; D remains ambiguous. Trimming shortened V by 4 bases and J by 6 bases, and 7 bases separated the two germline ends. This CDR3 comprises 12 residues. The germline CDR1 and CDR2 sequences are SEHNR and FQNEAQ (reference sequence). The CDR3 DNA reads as TGTGCCAGCAGCTCCCGCCCCAATGAGCAGTTCTTC. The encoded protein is CASSSRPNEQFF. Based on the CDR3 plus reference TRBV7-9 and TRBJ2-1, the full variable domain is DTGVSQNPRHKITKRGQNVTFRCDPISEHNRLYWYRQTLGQGPEFLTYFQNEAQLEKSRLLSDRFSAERPKGSFSTLEIQRTEQGDSAMYLCASSSRPNEQFFGPGTRLTVL.

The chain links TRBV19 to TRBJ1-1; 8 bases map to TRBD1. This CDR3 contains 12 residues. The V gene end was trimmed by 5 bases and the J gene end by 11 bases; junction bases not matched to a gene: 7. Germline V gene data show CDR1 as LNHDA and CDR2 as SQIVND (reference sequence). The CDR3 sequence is CASSPGQVFAFF. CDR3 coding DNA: TGTGCCAGTAGTCCGGGACAGGTGTTCGCTTTCTTT.

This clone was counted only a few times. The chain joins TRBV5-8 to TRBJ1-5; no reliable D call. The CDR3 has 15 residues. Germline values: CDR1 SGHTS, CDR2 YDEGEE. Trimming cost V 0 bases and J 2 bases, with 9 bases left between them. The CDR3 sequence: CASSLDIAGNQPQHF. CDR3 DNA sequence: TGTGCCAGCAGCTTGGACATCGCGGGCAATCAGCCCCAGCATTTT.

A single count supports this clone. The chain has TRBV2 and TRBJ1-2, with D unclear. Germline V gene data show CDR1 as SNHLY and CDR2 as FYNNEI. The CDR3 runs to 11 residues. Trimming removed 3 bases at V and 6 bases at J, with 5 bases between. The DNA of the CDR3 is TGTGCCAGCAGTGAGGAGCATGGCTACACCTTC. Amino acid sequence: CASSEEHGYTF. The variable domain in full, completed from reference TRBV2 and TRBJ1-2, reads EPEVTQTPSHQVTQMGQEVILRCVPISNHLYFYWYRQILGQKVEFLVSFYNNEISEKSEIFDDQFSVERPDGSNFTLKIRSTKLEDSAMYFCASSEEHGYTFGSGTRLTVV.

CDR3 coding DNA: TGTGCCAGCAGCTCAGGGGACACCGGGGAGCTGTTTTTT. As protein: CASSSGDTGELFF. The gene calls are TRBV6-4 and TRBJ2-2; possible D gene TRBD1, 6 bases. V shed 6 bases and J shed 3 bases, with 8 bases lying between them. The germline V gene encodes CDR1 MRHNA and CDR2 SNTAGT. The length of the CDR3 is 13 residues.

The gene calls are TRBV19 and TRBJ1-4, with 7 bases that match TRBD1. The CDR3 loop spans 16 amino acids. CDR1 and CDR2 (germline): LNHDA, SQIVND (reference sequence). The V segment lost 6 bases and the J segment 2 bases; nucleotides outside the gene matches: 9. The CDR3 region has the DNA TGTGCCAGTAGGGAACAGGGGCTGGCGACTAATGAAAAACTGTTTTTT. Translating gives CASREQGLATNEKLFF.

CDR3 loop: CASRETAWNTEAFF. The CDR3 DNA reads as TGTGCCAGCAGGGAGACAGCGTGGAACACTGAAGCTTTCTTT. V usage is TRBV27 and J usage is TRBJ1-1, with a possible D match to TRBD1 (5 bases). This CDR3 has 14 amino acids. The germline V and J ends were trimmed by 6 bases and 1 base, with 12 bases remaining between them. Germline assignment: CDR1 MNHEY and CDR2 SMNVEV (reference sequence).

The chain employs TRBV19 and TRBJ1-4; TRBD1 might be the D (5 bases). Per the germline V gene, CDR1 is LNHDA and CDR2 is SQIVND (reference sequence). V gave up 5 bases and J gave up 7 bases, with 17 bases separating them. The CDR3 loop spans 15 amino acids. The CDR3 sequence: CASSATGAQGEKLFF. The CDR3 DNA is TGTGCCAGTAGTGCCACAGGTGCTCAGGGTGAAAAACTGTTTTTT.

The CDR3 coding sequence is TGCGCCAGCAGCTTGGATGGGTGGGAGAACACTGAAGCTTTCTTT. Protein product: CASSLDGWENTEAFF. The chain is built from TRBV5-1 and TRBJ1-1; D unresolved. V lost 0 bases, J lost 1 base, and 10 bases lay in between. Per the germline V gene, CDR1 is SGHRS and CDR2 is YFSETQ. There are 15 residues in the CDR3. Using reference TRBV5-1 and TRBJ1-1 for the parts outside the CDR3, the full variable domain is KAGVTQTPRYLIKTRGQQVTLSCSPISGHRSVSWYQQTPGQGLQFLFEYFSETQRNKGNFPGRFSGRQFSNSRSEMNVSTLELGDSALYLCASSLDGWENTEAFFGQGTRLTVV.

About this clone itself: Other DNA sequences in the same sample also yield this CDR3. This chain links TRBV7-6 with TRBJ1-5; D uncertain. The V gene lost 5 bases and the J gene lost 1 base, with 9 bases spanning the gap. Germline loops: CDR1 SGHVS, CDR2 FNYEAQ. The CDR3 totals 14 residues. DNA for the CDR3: TGTGCCAGCAGCCCAATAGGCAGCAATCAGCCCCAGCATTTT. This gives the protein CASSPIGSNQPQHF.

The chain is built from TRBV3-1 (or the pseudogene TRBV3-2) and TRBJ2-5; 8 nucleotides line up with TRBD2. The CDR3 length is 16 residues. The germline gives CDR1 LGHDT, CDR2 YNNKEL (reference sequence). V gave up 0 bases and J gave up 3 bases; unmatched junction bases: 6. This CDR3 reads CASSQDWTSSKETQYF. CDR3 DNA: TGTGCCAGCAGCCAAGATTGGACTAGCTCCAAAGAGACCCAGTACTTC.

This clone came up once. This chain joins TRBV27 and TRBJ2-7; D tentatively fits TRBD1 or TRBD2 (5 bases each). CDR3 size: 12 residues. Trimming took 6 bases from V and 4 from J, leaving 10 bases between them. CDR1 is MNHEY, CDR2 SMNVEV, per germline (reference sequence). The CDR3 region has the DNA TGTGCCAGCAGGAGGGGTGTATACGAGCAGTACTTC. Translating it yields CASRRGVYEQYF.

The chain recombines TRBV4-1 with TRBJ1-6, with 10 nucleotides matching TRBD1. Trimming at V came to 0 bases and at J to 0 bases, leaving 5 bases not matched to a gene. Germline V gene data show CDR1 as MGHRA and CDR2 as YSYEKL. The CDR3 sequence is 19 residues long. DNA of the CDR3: TGCGCCAGCAGCCAAGAGGGGACAGGGGCAAGCTCCTATAATTCACCCCTCCACTTT. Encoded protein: CASSQEGTGASSYNSPLHF.

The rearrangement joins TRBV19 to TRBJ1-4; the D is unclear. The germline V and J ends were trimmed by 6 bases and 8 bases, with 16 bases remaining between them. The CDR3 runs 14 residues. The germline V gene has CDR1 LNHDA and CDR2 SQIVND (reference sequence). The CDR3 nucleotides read TGTGCCAGTAGAGGTCGGAACAAGGAGGAAAAACTGTTTTTT. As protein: CASRGRNKEEKLFF.

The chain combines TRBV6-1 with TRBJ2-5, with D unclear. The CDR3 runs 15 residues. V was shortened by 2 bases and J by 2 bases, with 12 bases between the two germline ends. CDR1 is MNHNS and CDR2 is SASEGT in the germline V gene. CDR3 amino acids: CASSELRPLQETQYF. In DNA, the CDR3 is TGTGCCAGCAGTGAACTGAGACCACTACAAGAGACCCAGTACTTC.

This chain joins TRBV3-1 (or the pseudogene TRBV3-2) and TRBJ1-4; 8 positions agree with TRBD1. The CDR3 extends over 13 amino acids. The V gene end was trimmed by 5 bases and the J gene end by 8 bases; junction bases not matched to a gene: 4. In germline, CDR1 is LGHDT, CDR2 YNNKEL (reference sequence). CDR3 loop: CASSSWTGEKLFF. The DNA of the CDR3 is TGTGCCAGCAGCTCATGGACAGGGGAAAAACTGTTTTTT.

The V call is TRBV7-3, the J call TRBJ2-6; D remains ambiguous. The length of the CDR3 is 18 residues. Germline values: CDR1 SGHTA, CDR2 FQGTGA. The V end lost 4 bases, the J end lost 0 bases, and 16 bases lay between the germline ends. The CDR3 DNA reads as TGTGCCAGCAGCTACACCTGGACCGGTGGCTCTGGGGCCAACGTCCTGACTTTC. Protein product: CASSYTWTGGSGANVLTF.

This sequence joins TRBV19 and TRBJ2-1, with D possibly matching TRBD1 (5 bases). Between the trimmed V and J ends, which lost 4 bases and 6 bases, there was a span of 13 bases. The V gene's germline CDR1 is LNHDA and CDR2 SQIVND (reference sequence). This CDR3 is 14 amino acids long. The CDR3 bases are TGTGCCAGTAGTAGGGATGGGGCCCTCAATGAGCAGTTCTTC. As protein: CASSRDGALNEQFF.